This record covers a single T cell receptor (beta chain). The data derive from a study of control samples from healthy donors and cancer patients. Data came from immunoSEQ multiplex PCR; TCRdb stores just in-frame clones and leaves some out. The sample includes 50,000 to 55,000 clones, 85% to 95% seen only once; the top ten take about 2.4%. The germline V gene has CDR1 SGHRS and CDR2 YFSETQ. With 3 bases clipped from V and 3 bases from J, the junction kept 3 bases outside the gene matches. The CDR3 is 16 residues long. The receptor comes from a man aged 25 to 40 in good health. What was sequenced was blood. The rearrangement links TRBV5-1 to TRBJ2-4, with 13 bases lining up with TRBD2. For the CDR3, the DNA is TGCGCCAGCAGCTCGGGACTAGCGGGAAACAAAAACATTCAGTACTTC. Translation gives CASSSGLAGNKNIQYF.